This T cell receptor (beta chain) was sequenced for a study of T cell changes during pregnancy in multiple sclerosis. Profiled with immunoSEQ multiplex PCR; TCRdb holds only in-frame clones, not every one. Here the sample spans about 45,000 clones, roughly 95% being singletons. This TCR derives from a female donor with multiple sclerosis, enrolled in a pregnancy study. Specimen: peripheral blood, collected in the second trimester of pregnancy.

Written as DNA, the CDR3 is TGTGCCAGCAGCTTAACTCGCGGAGATACGCAGTATTTT. It specifies CASSLTRGDTQYF. The V gene is TRBV7-3, the J gene TRBJ2-3; D is ambiguous. The V and J ends lost 0 bases and 5 bases respectively, with 6 bases between them. Germline lookup yields CDR1 SGHTA and CDR2 FQGTGA. The CDR3 is 13 residues long.